The present TCR beta chain was sequenced within a study of Ad26.COV2.S vaccination and SARS-CoV-2 variants (dated by TCRdb to the early 2020s). Regarding the study in general: Vaccine-arm donors came from COV1001, a multicentre, randomized, double-blind, placebo-controlled phase I-IIa trial of Ad26.COV2.S in healthy adults. TCRbeta repertoire sequencing was used to assess the specificity and breadth of SARS-CoV-2-reactive T cell receptors after Ad26.COV2.S vaccination. Investigators remained blinded to trial group allocation during experiments and outcome assessment. The TCR-sequenced set comprised around 30 samples: some 19 Ad26.COV2.S vaccine recipients, 5 placebo recipients and 8 SARS-CoV-2 convalescent individuals. Trial participants were randomized into five groups of five, in which low-dose or high-dose Ad26.COV2.S was given once or twice, or placebo was given on both occasions. Dosing of Ad26.COV2.S was intramuscular, at either 5x10^10 or 1x10^11 viral particles, delivered as one shot or as two shots spaced 56 days apart.

General findings and caveats noted by the study authors: The study was not powered for comparison of responses between vaccine doses or regimens. Ad26.COV2.S recipients had higher spike-specific TCR breadth than placebo recipients (P = 0.0014). The authors noted that total T cell responses may have been underestimated by the TCR breadth and depth analyses. After vaccination, substantial breadth of spike-specific CD8+ and CD4+ T cell responses was reported. Vaccine and placebo recipients had similar non-spike TCR breadth, a finding consistent with the vaccine containing only spike.

A remark on this clone: No cognate antigen has been identified for it. No quality values exist for individual bases; no much larger clone is one base distant.

The intended sense of this specimen's treatment or condition label: over 15 received Ad26.COV2.S at low or high dose, single or two shots; about five received placebo; per-sample allocation not given. Repertoires of vaccine and placebo recipients were sequenced from samples taken on day 63 after the first injection. Cohort 1b enrolled some 25 adults aged 18-55 years at a single site in Boston, USA, between 29 July and 7 August 2020. As a vaccine, Ad26.COV2.S was a replication-incompetent adenovirus type 26 vector that expressed a prefusion-stabilized SARS-CoV-2 spike protein derived from the original Wuhan strain. Deletion took 0 bases off V and 5 bases off J, with a span of 15 bases between the germline ends. Measured from the cysteine to the phenylalanine, the CDR3 is 15 residues long. CDR3 DNA is the only sequence kept; it has 45 bases, read in frame from the first base. Per the germline V gene, SGHRS is the CDR1 and YFSETQ is the CDR2.

The immunoSEQ Assay was the method used to sequence TCRbeta CDR3 regions. After extraction, genomic DNA underwent amplification by bias-controlled multiplex PCR, followed by high-throughput sequencing. As for the original processing: To quantify the absolute abundance of every unique TCRbeta CDR3 region, sequences were collapsed and filtered. T cell fraction was estimated by normalization of TCRbeta template counts to usable DNA, with usable DNA being measured through amplification of reference genes present in all nucleated cells. Repertoire TCRs were annotated as SARS-CoV-2-specific when V gene, CDR3 amino acid sequence and J gene were exactly matched to a known reactive TCR set. The reference SARS-CoV-2 TCR set was obtained from MIRA and was filtered for enrichment in COVID-19-positive ImmuneCODE repertoires, whereby public or cross-reactive TCRs were removed. Based on the MIRA antigens, annotated TCRs were further analysed at the level of specific ORF or position within ORF. Breadth was defined as the number of annotated unique rearrangements divided by the total number of unique productive rearrangements, and depth was defined as the summed frequency of the annotated unique rearrangements. Two-sided Wilcoxon rank-sum tests were applied when comparing TCR breadth between groups. Sourced from immuneACCESS, this table was stored by TCRdb with only in-frame sequences that have V and J called. A share of the clones is absent; for the studies checked, an unresolved V gene accounts for under half, and the remainder has no known explanation. That table is the source of V, J and clone size, and D and trimming were worked out from the DNA. Here the sample has hundreds of thousands of clones; around nine tenths occur a single time. The ten biggest clones cover around a tenth of the sample.

This TCR was sampled from a person aged 18-60 years who received the Ad26.COV2.S COVID-19 vaccine or a placebo. The specimen was peripheral blood, collected in a trial of Ad26.COV2.S vaccine versus placebo. The chain links TRBV5-1 with TRBJ2-7, with a tentative D gene TRBD1 over 6 matching bases. The DNA is TGCGCCAGCAGCTTGGGAGGGGGAAGCGTTGACGAGCAGTACTTC. Translated, it gives CASSLGGGSVDEQYF.